This T cell receptor beta chain came from a study of post-analysis software for immune sequencing data (dated by TCRdb to 2014 to 2015). Regarding the study in general: Relapsing-remitting, secondary progressive and progressive-relapsing multiple sclerosis were recorded as disease courses, and subtype annotation was lacking for some patients. The patient repertoires were set against 10 or so previously published healthy control repertoires from donors whose ages ranged from roughly 6 to 27 years. A subset of samples was prepared in parallel using single-end sample barcoding, then pooled and co-amplified after Illumina adapter ligation. The research as a whole found: Normalized Chao1 diversity was significantly lower in multiple sclerosis patients than controls, suggesting substantial peripheral T-cell clonal expansion. Direct clustering with F measure revealed strong co-clustering of samples prepared in the same batch, which led to a batch-effect correction. The multiple sclerosis patient group was slightly younger than the control group. Significantly higher frequencies in patients than in controls were found for about five TRBV segments, including TRBV5-6, TRBV5-1 and TRBV20-1.

Preparation of the library involved PCR. Sequenced on an Illumina HiSeq 2500. To reduce PCR and sequencing biases, unique molecular identifiers were built into the TCR beta cDNA libraries. Every 1 to 10 million input T cells yielded approximately 500,000 cDNA molecules, meaning each molecule approximated one T cell. The same protocol used for the earlier healthy control dataset was applied to prepare and sequence the patient libraries. Samples belonging to the same batch were prepared together, multiplexed and sequenced on a shared HiSeq lane. Per the original workflow: MIGEC was used to process the raw barcoded reads, and molecular identifier groups with only a single read were discarded before consensus assembly and CDR3 extraction. VDJtools was used for post-analysis of the clonotype tables, with diversity normalized by down-sampling every dataset to the smallest sample size. Repertoire overlap clustering matched CDR3 amino acid but not nucleotide sequences to correct batch-related cross-sample contamination. TCRdb reworked the public reads: Q25 trimming with fastp, MiXCR clone assembly, productive beta chains retained. Each entry merges the rows of one CDR3 protein and shows their most common DNA and genes. TCRdb's processing, not the study's, gives the V and J calls here. Across this sample there are roughly 730,000 distinct CDR3 sequences, with 30% seen only once. The biggest ten clones account for around 0.56% of the sample.

To demonstrate the VDJtools post-analysis software, TCR beta repertoires were profiled from the peripheral blood of roughly 14 young patients with multiple sclerosis. The multiple sclerosis patients were children and adolescents ranging in age from roughly 6 to 15 years. With respect to this clonotype: The clone's antigen remains unknown. Nothing much larger sits one base from this clone, and base qualities are not available.

The germline V gene supplies CDR1 SGHTA and CDR2 FQGNSA. From the cysteine through the phenylalanine, the CDR3 covers 16 amino acids. Just CDR3 DNA is preserved here, 48 bases in frame from base 1. Trimming removed 5 bases from V and 6 bases from J; the gene matches leave 13 bases unexplained. The sequence came from a girl aged 5 to 17 with multiple sclerosis. The chain employs TRBV7-2 and TRBJ1-2, with 9 junctional bases fitting TRBD1. Sequenced material: blood. Read as DNA, the sequence is TGTGCCAGCAGCCGTGGTTCAATGACAGGGGGAGATGGCTACACCTTC. Its translation is CASSRGSMTGGDGYTF. Joined to the reference TRBV7-2 and TRBJ1-2 proteins, this CDR3 gives the full variable domain: GAGVSQSPSNKVTEKGKDVELRCDPISGHTALYWYRQSLGQGLEFLIYFQGNSAPDKSGLPSDRFSAERTGGSVSTLTIQRTQQEDSAVYLCASSRGSMTGGDGYTFGSGTRLTVV.